These 10 T cell receptor beta chains share one sample of origin, sequenced in a study of Tregs in tolerant kidney transplant recipients. Clones were sequenced by immunoSEQ multiplex PCR, and TCRdb holds only the in-frame ones, with some missing. The sample holds roughly 18,000 clones, roughly four fifths seen once. Sequenced input: Tregs from blood. These receptors were taken from a human donor in good health.

V and J are TRBV4-1 and TRBJ1-1, with D perhaps TRBD1 (6 bases). Germline loops: CDR1 MGHRA, CDR2 YSYEKL. This CDR3 is built from 15 residues. V shed 3 bases and J shed 2 bases, with 13 bases lying between them. CDR3 bases: TGCGCCAGCAGCCAGGGCCCAGGGGCAAACACTGAAGCTTTCTTT. It specifies CASSQGPGANTEAFF.

This sequence joins TRBV7-2 and TRBJ2-1; D uncertain. V was shortened by 0 bases and J by 4 bases, with 7 bases between the two germline ends. The length of the CDR3 is 14 residues. The germline V gene has CDR1 SGHTA and CDR2 FQGNSA. CDR3 sequence: CASSLAQLYNEQFF. The CDR3 DNA is TGTGCCAGCAGCTTAGCTCAGCTGTACAATGAGCAGTTCTTC. The variable domain in full, completed from reference TRBV7-2 and TRBJ2-1, reads GAGVSQSPSNKVTEKGKDVELRCDPISGHTALYWYRQSLGQGLEFLIYFQGNSAPDKSGLPSDRFSAERTGGSVSTLTIQRTQQEDSAVYLCASSLAQLYNEQFFGPGTRLTVL.

The CDR3 bases are TGTGCCACCAGCAGATCACGAGGGGGCTCAAATGAAAAACTGTTTTTT. Protein product: CATSRSRGGSNEKLFF. This chain links TRBV15 with TRBJ1-4, with 7 positions matching TRBD1. This CDR3 spans 16 amino acids. Germline values: CDR1 LNHNV, CDR2 YYDKDF (reference sequence). Germline trimming cut 2 bases from V and 5 bases from J; bases unmatched to any gene: 8.

The J gene is TRBJ1-2, the V gene TRBV18; a possible D gene is TRBD1 (6 bases). V dropped 2 bases and J dropped 4 bases, with 17 bases sitting between them. This CDR3 is 16 amino acids long. CDR1 KGHSH and CDR2 LQKENI come from the germline V gene. The CDR3 here is CASSPVIQGHSYGYTF. CDR3 DNA sequence: TGTGCCAGCTCACCAGTAATCCAGGGGCACTCCTATGGCTACACCTTC.

This rearrangement joins TRBV15 to TRBJ1-4, with D possibly being TRBD1 (5 bases). The CDR3 covers 13 residues. Germline CDR1 and CDR2: LNHNV and YYDKDF (reference sequence). The V and J ends lost 9 bases and 7 bases respectively, with 15 bases between them. The CDR3 loop is CATGKGGVEKLFF. The CDR3 DNA follows: TGTGCCACAGGGAAGGGAGGGGTTGAAAAACTGTTTTTT.

The gene calls are TRBV5-1 and TRBJ2-7; D ambiguous. V dropped 3 bases and J dropped 7 bases, with 8 bases sitting between them. CDR3 length equals 11 residues. Germline CDR1 SGHRS, CDR2 YFSETQ. The CDR3 sequence: CASSSHEEQYF. CDR3 nucleotides: TGCGCCAGCAGCTCCCACGAGGAGCAGTACTTC. Full variable domain (remainder filled in from reference TRBV5-1 and TRBJ2-7): KAGVTQTPRYLIKTRGQQVTLSCSPISGHRSVSWYQQTPGQGLQFLFEYFSETQRNKGNFPGRFSGRQFSNSRSEMNVSTLELGDSALYLCASSSHEEQYFGPGTRLTVT.

J is TRBJ2-7 and V is TRBV5-4; D gene unclear. The CDR3 has 14 amino acids. Germline values: CDR1 SGHNT, CDR2 YYREEE (reference sequence). The V end was cut by 4 bases, the J end by 5 bases, with 16 bases between. As DNA, the CDR3 is TGTGCCAGCAGCCTTGCGGTCCGGCCAGACGAGCAGTACTTC. It is translated as CASSLAVRPDEQYF.

The table lists this clone with a count of one. The J gene is TRBJ1-4, the V gene TRBV18, with D perhaps matching TRBD1 (5 bases). CDR1 KGHSH and CDR2 LQKENI come from the germline V gene. The V end lost 2 bases, the J end lost 6 bases, and 34 bases lay between the germline ends. This CDR3 is 22 amino acids long. The CDR3 reads CASSPGGNMTSLVSLLDEKLFF. In DNA form, the CDR3 reads TGTGCCAGCTCACCAGGGGGGAACATGACATCATTAGTCTCCTTACTAGATGAAAAACTGTTTTTT.

The J gene is TRBJ2-2, the V gene TRBV5-5; tentatively, D is TRBD1 or TRBD2 (7 bases each). The CDR3 totals 15 residues. CDR1 and CDR2 (germline): SGHKS, YYEKEE (reference sequence). Trimming removed 1 base from V and 9 bases from J, with 16 bases in between. In nucleotides, the CDR3 is TGTGCCAGCAGCTTGCAGGGAGGGGGCGACCGGGAGCTGTTTTTT. It is translated as CASSLQGGGDRELFF.

J is TRBJ2-3 and V is TRBV28; 10 bases agree with TRBD2. The CDR3 sequence is 15 residues long. The V gene's germline CDR1 is MDHEN and CDR2 SYDVKM. V was clipped by 2 bases and J by 10 bases; unmatched bases: 9. The DNA of the CDR3 is TGTGCCAGCAGTTTAAAGGCTAGCGGGGGTCTTGCGCAGTATTTT. Translating gives CASSLKASGGLAQYF.